The 10 T cell receptor beta chains below all came from one sample that was sequenced in a study of cytomegalovirus exposure and HLA in healthy donors. 60 Vbeta and 13 Jbeta primers were used in PCR. Profiling relied on immunoSEQ multiplex PCR, and the TCRdb table lists in-frame clones only, not all of them. The sample carries about 240,000 clones, more than 75% recorded once. Input material: PBMCs. The receptors shown here come from a girl aged 2-9 years in good health and CMV-seronegative.

The V call is TRBV18, the J call TRBJ1-5, with D possibly TRBD1 on 5 matching bases. CDR3 length equals 14 residues. V was cut by 3 bases and J by 2 bases, with 8 bases left in between. The germline V gene has CDR1 KGHSH and CDR2 LQKENI. The chain's CDR3 is CASSPTEGNQPQHF. The CDR3 DNA sequence: TGTGCCAGCTCACCGACAGAGGGCAATCAGCCCCAGCATTTT.

The rearrangement joins TRBV10-3 to TRBJ2-5; 8 positions agree with TRBD1. The junction had 8 bases not matched to a gene; V was cut back by 5 bases and J by 0 bases. This CDR3 has 16 residues. Per germline, CDR1 ENHRY and CDR2 SYGVKD. The CDR3 loop reads CAISFPDRAYQETQYF. The CDR3 bases are TGTGCCATCAGTTTTCCGGACAGGGCGTACCAAGAGACCCAGTACTTC.

This chain links TRBV5-1 with TRBJ2-3; 10 nucleotides line up with TRBD1. The CDR3 consists of 16 residues. Trimming at V came to 2 bases and at J to 1 base, leaving 4 bases not matched to a gene. Germline CDR1 is SGHRS and CDR2 is YFSETQ. Here the CDR3 DNA reads TGCGCCAGCAGCTTAACCGGGACAGGGGGCACAGATACGCAGTATTTT. This encodes CASSLTGTGGTDTQYF. Looking up the rest from reference TRBV5-1 and TRBJ2-3 gives the full variable domain: KAGVTQTPRYLIKTRGQQVTLSCSPISGHRSVSWYQQTPGQGLQFLFEYFSETQRNKGNFPGRFSGRQFSNSRSEMNVSTLELGDSALYLCASSLTGTGGTDTQYFGPGTRLTVL.

The table lists this clone with a count of one. The chain carries TRBV4-2 and TRBJ2-1, with D possibly matching TRBD2 (6 bases). The germline CDR1 and CDR2 sequences are LGHNA and YNFKEQ. This CDR3 region has 18 residues. V shed 1 base and J shed 4 bases, with 20 bases lying between them. The CDR3 is CASSQAIRSTGVYNEQFF. The CDR3 DNA follows: TGTGCCAGCAGCCAAGCGATCCGTTCGACGGGGGTGTACAATGAGCAGTTCTTC.

V is TRBV19 and J is TRBJ2-6; 10 nucleotides match TRBD1. The germline V gene encodes CDR1 LNHDA and CDR2 SQIVND (reference sequence). The CDR3 is 17 amino acids. Trimming removed 5 bases from V and 3 bases from J; junction bases left unmatched: 7. The CDR3 nucleotides read TGTGCCAGTAGTTTCCGGGACAGGGGAAGTGGGGCCAACGTCCTGACTTTC. This gives the protein CASSFRDRGSGANVLTF.

This clone showed up just a few times. The chain carries TRBV11-2 and TRBJ2-2, with D perhaps TRBD2 (6 bases). Germline-derived CDR1 and CDR2 are SGHAT and FQNNGV. CDR3 size: 15 residues. V gave up 3 bases and J gave up 5 bases, with 13 bases separating them. CDR3 nucleotides: TGTGCCAGCAGCTTTGCGGGGAGTAGGACCGGGGAGCTGTTTTTT. Its translation: CASSFAGSRTGELFF.

Regarding this clone: Other DNA sequences within the sample encode an identical CDR3. The J gene is TRBJ2-7, the V gene TRBV5-4; tentative D call: TRBD1 (6 bases). The CDR3 runs 14 residues. V gave up 0 bases and J gave up 3 bases, with 10 bases separating them. Germline V CDR1 and CDR2: SGHNT, YYREEE (reference sequence). The CDR3 reads CASSLGQAGYEQYF. DNA of the CDR3: TGTGCCAGCAGCTTGGGACAGGCAGGCTACGAGCAGTACTTC.

The gene calls are TRBV7-9 and TRBJ2-3; 7 bases map to TRBD1. CDR3 length: 15 amino acids. The V gene's germline CDR1 is SEHNR and CDR2 FQNEAQ (reference sequence). The V gene end was trimmed by 4 bases and the J gene end by 5 bases; junction bases not matched to a gene: 9. CDR3 sequence: CASSSPRGRVDTQYF. CDR3 DNA: TGTGCCAGCAGCTCCCCTAGGGGGCGGGTAGATACGCAGTATTTT. The variable domain in full, with the rest retrieved from reference TRBV7-9 and TRBJ2-3, is DTGVSQNPRHKITKRGQNVTFRCDPISEHNRLYWYRQTLGQGPEFLTYFQNEAQLEKSRLLSDRFSAERPKGSFSTLEIQRTEQGDSAMYLCASSSPRGRVDTQYFGPGTRLTVL.

The rearrangement links TRBV7-2 to TRBJ2-7; D gene unclear. This CDR3 comprises 13 residues. V shed 2 bases and J shed 4 bases, with 9 bases lying between them. CDR1 is SGHTA and CDR2 is FQGNSA in the germline V gene. CDR3: CASSLISRYEQYF. In DNA, the CDR3 is TGTGCCAGCAGCTTAATTTCTCGGTACGAGCAGTACTTC. The variable domain in full, with the rest retrieved from reference TRBV7-2 and TRBJ2-7, is GAGVSQSPSNKVTEKGKDVELRCDPISGHTALYWYRQSLGQGLEFLIYFQGNSAPDKSGLPSDRFSAERTGGSVSTLTIQRTQQEDSAVYLCASSLISRYEQYFGPGTRLTVT.

The gene calls are TRBV10-3 and TRBJ1-2, with D maybe TRBD1 (5 bases). The V and J ends lost 7 bases and 7 bases respectively, with 13 bases between them. CDR1 and CDR2 (germline): ENHRY, SYGVKD. This CDR3 has 12 residues. CDR3 bases: TGTGCCATCACCTTTAATGGGGCTGGCTACACCTTC. As protein: CAITFNGAGYTF.